This TCR beta chain was observed in a study of T cells in Graves' hyperthyroidism and ophthalmopathy. Points from the study as a whole: Blood shared most expanded thyroid clonotypes above 0.001.

Remarks on this clonotype: No antigen is known for it.

From RNA transcripts, TCR beta CDR3 regions were amplified. TCR CDR3 underwent first-round RT-PCR with the HTBI primer set. In TCRdb, the multiplex PCR reads were re-called with MiXCR into one record per CDR3 protein. The data hold 350,000 to 400,000 distinct CDR3 sequences, with 14% to 15% observed a single time. Trimming cost V 0 bases and J 0 bases, with 11 bases left between them. This CDR3 comprises 17 residues. Germline values: CDR1 KGHDR, CDR2 SFDVKD. Hyperthyroidism had been newly diagnosed in patients aged 18 to 65, and its duration was under 2 months. The chain joins TRBV24-1 to TRBJ2-4; D unclear. This receptor was taken from a woman aged 30 to 39 with Graves' hyperthyroidism. The sample consisted of blood. CDR3 bases: TGTGCCACCAGTGATTTGTCTCTACCACTAGCCAAAAACATTCAGTACTTC. Protein sequence: CATSDLSLPLAKNIQYF.